The 18 T cell receptor beta chains presented below share a single source sample, sequenced in a study of cytomegalovirus exposure and HLA in healthy donors. The table came from immunoSEQ multiplex PCR; TCRdb's copy has only in-frame clones and leaves some out. This sample yields roughly 120,000 clones, of which around 88% are seen a single time; around 1.9% belongs to the top ten. The sample taken for sequencing was PBMCs. The receptors here all came from a man younger than 35 in good health and CMV-seronegative.

The V call is TRBV4-1, the J call TRBJ2-7, with D hard to call. The germline V and J ends were trimmed by 1 base and 6 bases, with 4 bases remaining between them. This CDR3 is 11 amino acids long. The germline V gene has CDR1 MGHRA and CDR2 YSYEKL. In DNA, the CDR3 is TGCGCCAGCAGCCAAGCCCGCGAGCAGTACTTC. Its translation is CASSQAREQYF.

The chain employs TRBV6-1 and TRBJ1-5; TRBD1 aligns across 9 bases. This CDR3 region has 13 residues. The trim removed 8 bases at V and 7 bases at J, leaving 6 bases unmatched. Per germline, CDR1 MNHNS and CDR2 SASEGT. The CDR3 DNA reads TGTGCCAGCTCGGGGACAGGGAAACAGCCCCAGCATTTT. The encoded protein is CASSGTGKQPQHF.

This chain uses TRBV15 with TRBJ2-7; D may be TRBD2 (5 bases). The germline V gene has CDR1 LNHNV and CDR2 YYDKDF (reference sequence). The V and J ends lost 3 bases and 3 bases respectively, with 12 bases between them. CDR3 length equals 14 residues. Written as DNA, the CDR3 is TGTGCCACCAGCAGGGCCGGGGATTACTACGAGCAGTACTTC. This encodes CATSRAGDYYEQYF.

This chain's CDR3 is CASSLSRGLSSGNTIYF. As DNA, the CDR3 is TGTGCCAGCAGTTTATCCAGGGGGCTTTCCTCTGGAAACACCATATATTTT. The chain combines TRBV28 with TRBJ1-3, with 8 bases that match TRBD1. The junction had 5 bases not matched to a gene; V was cut back by 1 base and J by 0 bases. The CDR3 totals 17 residues. Germline V gene lookup returns CDR1 MDHEN and CDR2 SYDVKM.

CDR3 residues: CAREAVNTGELFF. The CDR3 nucleotides read TGTGCCAGAGAAGCGGTGAACACCGGGGAGCTGTTTTTT. The chain joins TRBV2 to TRBJ2-2; weak D call: TRBD2 (5 bases). Trimming took 9 bases from V and 1 from J, leaving 9 bases between them. Germline CDR1 and CDR2: SNHLY and FYNNEI. The CDR3 length is 13 residues.

The V call is TRBV28, the J call TRBJ1-1; tentative D call: TRBD1 (5 bases). Trimming left V 6 bases short and J 6 bases short, with 11 bases between. Germline-derived CDR1 and CDR2 are MDHEN and SYDVKM. The CDR3 consists of 12 residues. CDR3 in amino acids: CASSTDSSEAFF. The CDR3 coding sequence is TGTGCCAGCAGCACCGACAGCTCTGAAGCTTTCTTT.

This clone was detected only once. The V and J genes are TRBV19 and TRBJ1-2; D remains ambiguous. CDR3 length: 14 residues. With 6 bases removed from V and 2 bases from J, the gap between germline ends came to 13 bases. Germline V lookup: CDR1 LNHDA, CDR2 SQIVND (reference sequence). The CDR3 coding sequence is TGTGCCAGTAGCACGCTGTCGGGGAACTATGGCTACACCTTC. Protein sequence: CASSTLSGNYGYTF.

The chain combines TRBV5-4 with TRBJ2-7; tentative D call: TRBD1 (5 bases). Per germline, CDR1 SGHNT and CDR2 YYREEE (reference sequence). This CDR3 comprises 16 residues. Trimming stripped 4 bases from V and 1 base from J, with 18 bases between. CDR3 DNA: TGTGCCAGCAGCCTCCCGGTTGGCAGGGAATCCTACGAGCAGTACTTC. Its protein product is CASSLPVGRESYEQYF.

The chain uses TRBV6-1 and TRBJ2-3; TRBD1 aligns across 7 bases. CDR3 length: 15 residues. Germline V gene sequence: CDR1 MNHNS, CDR2 SASEGT. V was pared by 3 bases and J by 0 bases, with 3 bases of the junction left unmatched. The CDR3 coding sequence is TGTGCCAGCAGTGAGGGACAGACTAGCACAGATACGCAGTATTTT. It codes for CASSEGQTSTDTQYF.

The CDR3 coding sequence is TGTGCCAGCAGCTTGGGACAGGAGACCCAGTACTTC. The encoded protein is CASSLGQETQYF. The chain employs TRBV7-2 and TRBJ2-5; 7 bases map to TRBD1. The V gene's germline CDR1 is SGHTA and CDR2 FQGNSA. CDR3 length equals 12 residues. J gave up 5 bases and V 3 bases, and 0 bases lay outside the gene matches.

The chain links TRBV6-1 to TRBJ2-1; perhaps TRBD2 as D (6 bases). The germline gives CDR1 MNHNS, CDR2 SASEGT. The CDR3 has 14 amino acids. The V and J ends lost 11 bases and 0 bases respectively, with 14 bases between them. The CDR3 protein is CAAYAGSSYNEQFF. CDR3 sequence (DNA): TGTGCCGCCTACGCGGGAAGCTCCTACAATGAGCAGTTCTTC.

The V gene is TRBV14, the J gene TRBJ1-2; weak D call: TRBD1 (6 bases). Germline CDR1 is SGHDN and CDR2 is FVKESK. Between the trimmed V and J ends, which lost 0 bases and 7 bases, there was a span of 15 bases. CDR3 length: 15 amino acids. CDR3 DNA sequence: TGTGCCAGCAGCCAAGATCTCGCCAGGGGTGGTGGCTACACCTTC. Amino acid sequence: CASSQDLARGGGYTF.

The genes are TRBV12-5 and TRBJ2-1, with D uncertain. This CDR3 is built from 13 residues. CDR1 is LGHNT, CDR2 FRNRAP, per germline. The V end lost 6 bases, the J end lost 10 bases, and 16 bases lay between the germline ends. CDR3 sequence (DNA): TGTGCTAGTGGAGTCCGTCAGGTTGCCGAGCAGTTCTTC. Its translation is CASGVRQVAEQFF.

This clone was detected once. The rearrangement links TRBV5-1 to TRBJ1-1; D is unclear. V lost 0 bases, J lost 0 bases, and 6 bases lay in between. This CDR3 spans 14 amino acids. CDR1 is SGHRS and CDR2 is YFSETQ in the germline V gene. The DNA of the CDR3 is TGCGCCAGCAGCTTGGATCAGGTGAACACTGAAGCTTTCTTT. Translating gives CASSLDQVNTEAFF.

The rearrangement uses TRBV5-6 and TRBJ2-3; D is possibly TRBD2 (6 bases). V was pared by 4 bases and J by 1 base, with 16 bases between. The CDR3 consists of 16 residues. Germline values: CDR1 SGHDT, CDR2 YYEEEE. CDR3 DNA sequence: TGTGCCAGCAGCGGAAGAGCGGGTCACGGCACAGATACGCAGTATTTT. Translation gives CASSGRAGHGTDTQYF.

V usage is TRBV6-5 and J usage is TRBJ2-1; TRBD2 might be the D (5 bases). V gave up 6 bases and J gave up 0 bases, with 12 bases separating them. CDR3 length equals 15 residues. Per germline, CDR1 MNHEY and CDR2 SVGAGI. The CDR3 bases are TGTGCCAGCAGGCGGACTCGTGGCTCCTACAATGAGCAGTTCTTC. It yields the protein CASRRTRGSYNEQFF.

The chain combines TRBV4-1 with TRBJ1-1, with D hard to call. CDR3 length equals 15 residues. The V end was cut by 0 bases, the J end by 0 bases, with 8 bases between. Germline values: CDR1 MGHRA, CDR2 YSYEKL. The CDR3 nucleotides read TGCGCCAGCAGCCAAGAGTCCGTTATGAACACTGAAGCTTTCTTT. Translating gives CASSQESVMNTEAFF.

This clone was seen more than once but under ten times. This chain links TRBV5-1 with TRBJ1-4; 7 nucleotides align to TRBD1. V lost 3 bases to trimming and J lost 4 bases; unmatched junction nucleotides: 3. The CDR3 covers 14 residues. The V gene's germline CDR1 is SGHRS and CDR2 YFSETQ. The chain's CDR3 is CASSSGQSNEKLFF. The CDR3 DNA sequence: TGCGCCAGCAGCTCGGGACAGAGTAATGAAAAACTGTTTTTT.